The text below deals with one TCR beta chain. What it binds is not known. In the authors' workflow: Junction-only immunoSEQ sequences carried no quality scores, so filtering differed. TCRdb's table, derived via immunoSEQ multiplex PCR, lists solely in-frame clones and lacks some. V and J calls plus clone size are reproduced from that table; the DNA served to infer D and trimming. In the table there are about half a million clones, roughly 80% of which are singletons. The record originates from a study of shared clonotypes between healthy human individuals. General study points: Clonotype sharing among donors was thought likely to change with sequencing depth.

V was cut by 0 bases and J by 4 bases, with 10 bases left in between. The CDR3 totals 15 residues. The germline V gene has CDR1 LGHNA and CDR2 YNFKEQ. The sequence was collected from a woman in her thirties or forties in good health. Some clones in this sample may be carry-over from other donors' samples. Sequencing input: PBMCs. The genes are TRBV4-2 and TRBJ1-5; D remains ambiguous. The CDR3 region has the DNA TGTGCCAGCAGCCAAGATAAGACGAGAAATCAGCCCCAGCATTTT. It codes for CASSQDKTRNQPQHF.